The 11 T cell receptor beta chains below were found in one sample sequenced in a study of T-cell memory formation after mild COVID-19. TCRdb ran MiXCR on the 5' RACE reads and lists one entry per CDR3 protein. Among hundreds of thousands of distinct CDR3 sequences listed, about 15% were seen once. Sequences were obtained from PBMCs or a T cell subset sorted from them (not recorded which). The source of these receptors is a man aged 18 to 30 who had mild COVID-19 (a few samples of this study predate the infection). Cell type and time point are not known.

A note on this clonotype: Relative to the germline gene, one junction end is altered; a read error may explain this. The rearrangement links TRBV7-7 to TRBJ2-5; D possibly corresponds to TRBD2 (6 bases). The length of the CDR3 is 13 residues. CDR1 and CDR2 from the germline V gene are SSHAT and FNYEAQ (reference sequence). CDR3 nucleotides: TGTGCTAGCAGTCCCATGGGGAGGGAGACCCAGTACTTC. Protein sequence: CASSPMGRETQYF.

The chain has TRBV30 and TRBJ2-7; tentatively, D is TRBD1 or TRBD2 (5 bases each). Per the germline V gene, CDR1 is GTSNPN and CDR2 is SVGIG (reference sequence). CDR3 length equals 15 residues. V lost 0 bases to trimming and J lost 5 bases, with 17 bases between them. This chain's CDR3 is CAWSVGTEMSNEQYF. CDR3 DNA: TGTGCCTGGAGTGTAGGGACGGAGATGTCTAACGAGCAGTACTTC. Full variable domain (outside the CDR3, taken from reference TRBV30 and TRBJ2-7): SQTIHQWPATLVQPVGSPLSLECTVEGTSNPNLYWYRQAAGRGLQLLFYSVGIGQISSEVPQNLSASRPQDRQFILSSKKLLLSDSGFYLCAWSVGTEMSNEQYFGPGTRLTVT.

This clonotype was detected only a few times. The J gene is TRBJ1-5, the V gene TRBV18; TRBD1 matches at 7 bases. V lost 3 bases, J lost 3 bases, and 8 bases stayed unmatched. The CDR3 is made up of 16 amino acids. CDR1 and CDR2 from the germline V gene are KGHSH and LQKENI. CDR3 nucleotides: TGTGCCAGCTCACCGGCGGGGACAGCCGTCAATCAGCCCCAGCATTTT. Translating gives CASSPAGTAVNQPQHF.

This clonotype was seen many times. The chain uses TRBV11-2 and TRBJ1-2; TRBD1 is a possible D gene (5 bases). The V end lost 5 bases, the J end lost 4 bases, and 14 bases lay between the germline ends. Germline assignment: CDR1 SGHAT and CDR2 FQNNGV. The length of the CDR3 is 14 residues. In nucleotides, the CDR3 is TGTGCCAGCAGCATCCCCGGGGCCCCCTATGGCTACACCTTC. Translated, it gives CASSIPGAPYGYTF.

The chain combines TRBV10-3 with TRBJ2-7; D not resolved. Germline loops: CDR1 ENHRY, CDR2 SYGVKD. The ends were cut back, 4 bases at V and 4 bases at J, with 5 bases in the middle. The CDR3 has 11 residues. The CDR3 bases are TGTGCCATCAGTGGGAATTACGAGCAGTACTTC. This translates into CAISGNYEQYF.

The CDR3 DNA is TGCGCCAGCAGCCAAGATTTGGCTACGCAGTATTTT. Its protein is CASSQDLATQYF. The V gene is TRBV4-1, the J gene TRBJ2-3; D gene unclear. The CDR3 has 12 amino acids. Germline assignment: CDR1 MGHRA and CDR2 YSYEKL. V lost 0 bases and J 8 bases, leaving 6 bases between the germline ends.

This clonotype was counted at least ten times. The chain recombines TRBV6-5 with TRBJ1-1, with D unresolved. V lost 4 bases, J lost 1 base, and 7 bases lay in between. The CDR3 spans 13 residues. Germline V lookup: CDR1 MNHEY, CDR2 SVGAGI. CDR3 protein: CASSFRANTEAFF. CDR3 coding DNA: TGTGCCAGCAGTTTCCGAGCGAACACTGAAGCTTTCTTT.

This clonotype was picked up a small number of times. The CDR3 DNA sequence: TGTGCCAGCAGTTACTCGGGACAGGAGTCCTACGAGCAGTACTTC. Translating gives CASSYSGQESYEQYF. The V and J genes are TRBV6-5 and TRBJ2-7; 8 bases are a match to TRBD1. The CDR3 consists of 15 residues. Trimming cost V 0 bases and J 1 base; bases outside gene matches: 2. Germline CDR1 MNHEY, CDR2 SVGAGI.

This clonotype has only a few counts. The rearrangement joins TRBV29-1 to TRBJ2-3, with 9 bases aligning to TRBD2. Trimming removed 2 bases from V and 6 bases from J; junction bases left unmatched: 6. Germline-derived CDR1 and CDR2 are SQVTM and ANQGSEA. The CDR3 extends over 14 amino acids. Here the CDR3 DNA reads TGCAGCGTTGAATGGGCTAGCGGGGTGGATACGCAGTATTTT. Protein sequence: CSVEWASGVDTQYF.

This clonotype occurred many times. The gene calls are TRBV7-9 and TRBJ2-7; D is possibly TRBD1 (6 bases). The germline V gene encodes CDR1 SEHNR and CDR2 FQNEAQ (reference sequence). This CDR3 contains 16 residues. Trimming removed 5 bases from V and 0 bases from J, with 17 bases in between. CDR3 protein: CASSPSGGQNSYEQYF. As DNA, the CDR3 is TGTGCCAGCAGCCCAAGCGGCGGACAGAACTCCTACGAGCAGTACTTC.

This chain connects TRBV3-1 to TRBJ2-7, with TRBD1 matching 9 bases. From germline, CDR1 is LGHDT and CDR2 YNNKEL (reference sequence). The CDR3 sequence is 13 residues long. V shed 1 base and J 6 bases; nucleotides not matched to a gene: 1. The CDR3 region is CASSQGQGGEQYF. CDR3 coding DNA: TGTGCCAGCAGCCAAGGACAGGGGGGCGAGCAGTACTTC.